This TCR beta chain originates from a study of identical twins listed by TCRdb under 2016. Regarding the study in general: To test whether fetal clonotypes persist, the study used deep sequencing on TCR alpha and beta repertoires from monozygotic twins, unrelated adults of various ages, and cord blood. To rule out contamination, the twin experiments were replicated at different times with different library preparation protocols.

All donors were healthy Caucasians. The twin cohort consisted of three pairs of female monozygotic twins, all aged roughly 18 to 29 years. Peripheral blood mononuclear cells were the source from which RNA for the TCR libraries was isolated. In this sample, this clonotype turned up a few times. The antigen this receptor binds is unknown. Base-call qualities are not available, and no considerably larger clone is one nucleotide away. The library was produced with 5' RACE. The sequencer listed for this sample is Illumina HiSeq 2000. Template switching introduced a universal primer binding site; the final cDNA contained a unique molecular identifier, enabling accurate counting of TCR cDNA molecules. Specific primers in the conserved constant-segment region were used to synthesize first-strand cDNA for TCR alpha and beta chains. To control for contamination, every cDNA library was double barcoded, receiving both a SMART-Mk sample barcode and Illumina barcodes. TruSeq adapter sequences and Illumina sample barcodes were added in two successive PCR steps. TCR alpha and beta cDNA libraries were sequenced on the Illumina HiSeq platform with custom primers. In the authors' own workflow: MiGEC was used to process raw reads and extract unique molecular identifiers, and MiXCR was used to find CDR3 positions. Recombination models were inferred per individual with the repgenHMM and IGoR tools using an EM algorithm. The analysis of shared clonotypes was done with the tcR package in R, with sharing normalized by the product of cloneset sizes. Out-of-frame nonproductive sequences were analyzed to study raw recombination free of thymic and clonal selection effects. In-frame beta chains were kept once TCRdb had trimmed the public reads at Q25 with fastp and called clones with MiXCR. Every CDR3 protein is listed once, alongside the most common genes and DNA of its rows. It is TCRdb's table, rather than the study itself, that gives the V and J calls and clone size. In all, the sample holds about 720,000 distinct CDR3 sequences, and about 9.4% of those were seen once. 0.75% to 1% of the sample comes from the top ten.

Findings and caveats that apply to the study as a whole: Abundant cord blood beta clonotypes had fewer insertions, young adult naive repertoires showed a similar but weaker trend, and memory repertoires showed no such trend. A weaker excess of twin sharing was found in beta out-of-frame sequences because the signal-to-noise ratio was lowered by fewer shared sequences. Zero-insertion analyses could be partly confounded by invariant T cells such as MAIT and iNKT, although diverse VJ usage argued against such confounding for most clonotypes. Out-of-frame TCR alpha sequences shared between twins showed an excess of low generation-probability sequences compared with coincidental sharing between unrelated individuals. Conclusions relied on cross-sectional statistical analysis, since the same donors could not be followed over many years. Out-of-frame TCR alpha sharing in monozygotic twins was systematically underestimated by recombination models, whereas sharing between unrelated individuals was in agreement with the recombination models.

The sample was also reused in another study, on yellow fever vaccine responses in identical twins. The second source states: According to the authors, in identical twins the way T cells responded to vaccination appeared partly convergent and partly personalized. The study precisely tracked vaccine-responding T cell clones in identical twins.

Sequenced material: PBMCs. The receptor's source is a young woman in good health.

The CDR3 sequence is CASSMARDTEAFF. The nucleotide sequence is given as TGTGCCAGTAGTATGGCCCGGGACACTGAAGCTTTCTTT. The chain employs TRBV19 and TRBJ1-1, with no confident D gene call. The germline V gene encodes CDR1 LNHDA and CDR2 SQIVND (reference sequence). The CDR3 runs 13 residues from the cysteine to the phenylalanine. Of all the DNA, just the CDR3 is kept, 39 bases in frame from base 1. V was cut back by 3 bases and J by 3 bases, leaving a gap of 8 bases between them.